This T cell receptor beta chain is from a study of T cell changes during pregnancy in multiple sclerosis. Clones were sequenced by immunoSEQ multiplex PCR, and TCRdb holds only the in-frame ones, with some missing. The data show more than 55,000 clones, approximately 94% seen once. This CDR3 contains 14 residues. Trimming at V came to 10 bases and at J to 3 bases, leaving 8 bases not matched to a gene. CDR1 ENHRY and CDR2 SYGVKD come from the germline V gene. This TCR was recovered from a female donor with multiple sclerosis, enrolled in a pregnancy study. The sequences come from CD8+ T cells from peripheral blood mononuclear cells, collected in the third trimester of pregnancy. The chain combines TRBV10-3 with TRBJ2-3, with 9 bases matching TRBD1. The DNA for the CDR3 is TGTGCCACCGGACAGGGGAGTCCGACAGATACGCAGTATTTT. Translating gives CATGQGSPTDTQYF.